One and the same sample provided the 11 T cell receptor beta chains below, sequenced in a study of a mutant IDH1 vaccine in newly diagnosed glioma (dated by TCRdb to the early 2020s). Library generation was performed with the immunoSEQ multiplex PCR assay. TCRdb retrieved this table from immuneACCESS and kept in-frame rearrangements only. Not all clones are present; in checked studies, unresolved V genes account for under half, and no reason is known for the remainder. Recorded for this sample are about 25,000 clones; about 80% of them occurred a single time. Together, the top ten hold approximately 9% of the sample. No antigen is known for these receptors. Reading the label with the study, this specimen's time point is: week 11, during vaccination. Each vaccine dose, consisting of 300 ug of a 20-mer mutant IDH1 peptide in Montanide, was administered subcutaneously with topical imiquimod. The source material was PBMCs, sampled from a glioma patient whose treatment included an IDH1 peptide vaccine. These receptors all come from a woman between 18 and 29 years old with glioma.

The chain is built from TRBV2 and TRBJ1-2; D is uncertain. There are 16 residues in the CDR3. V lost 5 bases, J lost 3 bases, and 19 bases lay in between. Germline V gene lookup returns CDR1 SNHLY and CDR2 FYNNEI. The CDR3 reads CASSYGNSVKDYGYTF. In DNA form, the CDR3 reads TGTGCCAGCAGTTATGGAAATTCCGTGAAAGACTATGGCTACACCTTC.

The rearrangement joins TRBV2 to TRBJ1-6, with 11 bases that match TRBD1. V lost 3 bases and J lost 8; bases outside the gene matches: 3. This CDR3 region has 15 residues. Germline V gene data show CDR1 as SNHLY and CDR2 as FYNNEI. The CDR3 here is CASSDRTGGDSPLHF. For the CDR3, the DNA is TGTGCCAGCAGTGACCGGACAGGGGGCGATTCACCCCTCCACTTT.

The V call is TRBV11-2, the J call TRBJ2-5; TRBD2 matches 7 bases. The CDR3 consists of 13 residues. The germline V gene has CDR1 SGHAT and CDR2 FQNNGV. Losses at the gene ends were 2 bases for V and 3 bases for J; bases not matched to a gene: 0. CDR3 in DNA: TGTGCCAGCAGCTTACTAGCGGAAGAGACCCAGTACTTC. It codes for CASSLLAEETQYF.

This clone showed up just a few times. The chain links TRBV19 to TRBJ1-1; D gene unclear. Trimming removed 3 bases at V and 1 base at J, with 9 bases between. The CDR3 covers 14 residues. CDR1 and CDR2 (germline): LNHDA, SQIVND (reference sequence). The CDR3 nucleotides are TGTGCCAGTAGTATGGGAATGCGGAACACTGAAGCTTTCTTT. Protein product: CASSMGMRNTEAFF. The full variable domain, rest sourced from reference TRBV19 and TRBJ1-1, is DGGITQSPKYLFRKEGQNVTLSCEQNLNHDAMYWYRQDPGQGLRLIYYSQIVNDFQKGDIAEGYSVSREKKESFPLTVTSAQKNPTAFYLCASSMGMRNTEAFFGQGTRLTVV.

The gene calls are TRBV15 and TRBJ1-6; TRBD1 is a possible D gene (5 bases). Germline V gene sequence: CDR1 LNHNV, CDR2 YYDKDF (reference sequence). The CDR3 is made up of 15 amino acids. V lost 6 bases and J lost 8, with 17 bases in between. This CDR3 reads CATRKEQDPYSPLHF. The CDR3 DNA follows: TGTGCCACCAGAAAGGAACAGGACCCTTATTCACCCCTCCACTTT.

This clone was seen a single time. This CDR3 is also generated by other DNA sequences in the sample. The CDR3 protein is CASSVDAGGRETQYF. DNA of the CDR3: TGTGCCAGCAGCGTAGACGCGGGAGGGCGAGAGACCCAGTACTTC. V gene TRBV9 combines with J gene TRBJ2-5; 9 bases fit TRBD2. Unmatched junction bases numbered 4, after V lost 0 bases and J lost 4 bases. Germline V gene data show CDR1 as SGDLS and CDR2 as YYNGEE. This CDR3 is built from 15 residues.

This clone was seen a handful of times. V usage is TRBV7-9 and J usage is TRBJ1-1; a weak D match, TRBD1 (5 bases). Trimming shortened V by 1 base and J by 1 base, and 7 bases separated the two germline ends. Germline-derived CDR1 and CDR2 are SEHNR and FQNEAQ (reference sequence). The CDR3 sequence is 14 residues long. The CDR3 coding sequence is TGTGCCAGCAGCTTAGGGGGGAAGAACACTGAAGCTTTCTTT. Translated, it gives CASSLGGKNTEAFF.

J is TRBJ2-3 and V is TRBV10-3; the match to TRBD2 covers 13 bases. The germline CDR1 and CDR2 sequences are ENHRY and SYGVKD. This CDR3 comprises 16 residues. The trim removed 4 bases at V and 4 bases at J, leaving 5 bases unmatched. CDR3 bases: TGTGCCATCAGTGCGAGACTAGCGGGAGGCCCAGATACGCAGTATTTT. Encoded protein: CAISARLAGGPDTQYF.

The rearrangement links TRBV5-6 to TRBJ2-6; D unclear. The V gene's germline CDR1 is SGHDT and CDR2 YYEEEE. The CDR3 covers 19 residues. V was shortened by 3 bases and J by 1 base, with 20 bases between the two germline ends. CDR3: CASSSRHPTASSGANVLTF. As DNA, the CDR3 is TGTGCCAGCAGCTCCCGACATCCCACCGCCTCTTCTGGGGCCAACGTCCTGACTTTC.

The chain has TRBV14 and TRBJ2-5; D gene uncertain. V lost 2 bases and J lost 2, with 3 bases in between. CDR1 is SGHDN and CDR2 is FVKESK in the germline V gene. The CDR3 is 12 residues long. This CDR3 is CASSQRQETQYF. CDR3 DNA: TGTGCCAGCAGCCAAAGGCAAGAGACCCAGTACTTC.

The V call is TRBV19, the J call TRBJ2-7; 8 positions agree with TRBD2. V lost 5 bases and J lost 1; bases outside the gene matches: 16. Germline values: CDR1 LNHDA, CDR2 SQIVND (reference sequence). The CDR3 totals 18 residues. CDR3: CASSPLASSAGGSYEQYF. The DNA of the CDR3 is TGTGCCAGTAGTCCCCTGGCGAGCTCCGCGGGGGGTTCCTACGAGCAGTACTTC.